This T cell receptor (beta chain) was observed in a study of neurological immune-mediated disorders. The germline gives CDR1 MNHNY, CDR2 SVGAGI (reference sequence). The V end was cut by 10 bases, the J end by 7 bases, with 14 bases between. This CDR3 has 12 residues. This clonotype was observed many times. TCRdb re-called the 5' RACE reads through MiXCR, storing one row per CDR3 protein. The table records about 48,000 distinct CDR3 sequences, under 2% of them present only once. The genes are TRBV6-6 and TRBJ2-1; D is possibly TRBD2 (6 bases). The specimen sequenced was PBMCs. This clonotype was obtained from a middle-aged woman with multiple sclerosis. CDR3: CATSKGGNEQFF. The CDR3 bases are TGTGCCACTTCTAAGGGAGGAAATGAGCAGTTCTTC.